This TCR beta chain emerged from a study of blood T cell repertoires in COVID-19. Per the study methods: Reference gene primer amplification gave estimated nucleated cell counts. Data came from immunoSEQ multiplex PCR; TCRdb stores just in-frame clones and leaves some out. The V and J calls and clone size were taken over from that table, and D and trimming were inferred from the DNA. The sample lists about 390,000 clones; more than 75% were seen once. J lost 1 base, V lost 9 bases, and 3 bases had no gene match. Looked up from germline, CDR1 is KGHDR and CDR2 is SFDVKD. This CDR3 is 14 amino acids long.

The specimen was peripheral blood. The receptor was derived from a woman aged 55-70 years with COVID-19, enrolled during active disease. The chain joins TRBV24-1 to TRBJ2-2; TRBD1 aligns across 8 bases. The CDR3 DNA sequence: TGTGCCACCTCTGGACAGGGGAACACCGGGGAGCTGTTTTTT. This codes for CATSGQGNTGELFF.